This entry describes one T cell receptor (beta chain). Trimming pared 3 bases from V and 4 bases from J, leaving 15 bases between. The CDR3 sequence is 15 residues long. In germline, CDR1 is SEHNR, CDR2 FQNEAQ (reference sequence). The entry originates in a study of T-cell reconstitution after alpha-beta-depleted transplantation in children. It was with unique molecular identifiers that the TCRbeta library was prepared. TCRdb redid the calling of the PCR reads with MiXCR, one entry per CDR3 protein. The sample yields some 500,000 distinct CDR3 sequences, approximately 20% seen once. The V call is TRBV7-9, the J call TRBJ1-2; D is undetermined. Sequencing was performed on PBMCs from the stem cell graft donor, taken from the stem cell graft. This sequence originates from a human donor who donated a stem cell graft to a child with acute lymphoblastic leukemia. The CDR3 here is CASSFLSGEIYGYTF. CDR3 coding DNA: TGTGCCAGCAGCTTCCTCTCAGGAGAGATCTATGGCTACACCTTC.